This T cell receptor (beta chain) was identified in a study of blood T cell repertoires in COVID-19. Study background: Sites across the United States, Italy and Spain contributed samples from acute and convalescent COVID-19. Sample material is recorded as cDNA or gDNA derived from T cells, B-cell-depleted T cells, or PBMCs.

Authors' methods: The authors estimated nucleated cell counts from reference gene primer amplification. The method was immunoSEQ multiplex PCR; TCRdb's version includes in-frame clones alone and lacks a portion of them. Clone size and the V and J calls come from that table; the DNA yielded D and trimming. The sample has 100,000 to 150,000 clones, 70% to 90% seen once. The ends were cut back, 0 bases at V and 4 bases at J, with 12 bases in the middle. CDR3 length equals 14 residues. CDR1 SQVTM and CDR2 ANQGSEA come from the germline V gene. The sample holds one count of this clone. This receptor was identified in a woman older than 75 with acute or convalescent COVID-19. Material for sequencing was peripheral blood. This rearrangement joins TRBV29-1 to TRBJ1-2, with D perhaps matching TRBD1 (6 bases). CDR3 DNA: TGCAGCGTTGAAGATCAAGGCAGGGGCTATGGCTACACCTTC. Protein: CSVEDQGRGYGYTF.